One sample yielded the 19 T cell receptor beta chains listed below, sequenced in a study of T cell repertoires in cytomegalovirus infection. TCRdb reanalysed the reads using MiXCR and keeps one entry per CDR3 protein. The data show around 550,000 distinct CDR3 sequences, with roughly 29% seen just once and approximately 13% held by the top ten. The sample comprised PBMCs. The receptor set was obtained from a human donor in good health (CMV status not recorded). Some clones in this sample may be carry-over from other donors' samples.

This clonotype was counted many times. This chain connects TRBV7-2 to TRBJ2-5; TRBD2 might be the D (6 bases). Germline lookup yields CDR1 SGHTA and CDR2 FQGNSA. Trimming shortened V by 4 bases and J by 5 bases, and 17 bases separated the two germline ends. CDR3 length: 15 amino acids. DNA of the CDR3: TGTGCCAGCAGCTATGGGGGAGGCCGGTCGGAGACCCAGTACTTC. Translated, it gives CASSYGGGRSETQYF. Complete variable domain (other parts from reference TRBV7-2 and TRBJ2-5): GAGVSQSPSNKVTEKGKDVELRCDPISGHTALYWYRQSLGQGLEFLIYFQGNSAPDKSGLPSDRFSAERTGGSVSTLTIQRTQQEDSAVYLCASSYGGGRSETQYFGPGTRLLVL.

The rearrangement joins TRBV25-1 to TRBJ2-2; no firm D call. Germline values: CDR1 MGHDK, CDR2 SYGVNS. Trimming shortened V by 5 bases and J by 4 bases, and 14 bases separated the two germline ends. This CDR3 is built from 15 residues. This CDR3 reads CASSQSLWTTGELFF. The CDR3 nucleotides read TGTGCCAGCAGTCAGTCACTCTGGACCACCGGGGAGCTGTTTTTT.

This clonotype was seen only a few times. This sequence joins TRBV7-9 and TRBJ2-7; D may be TRBD1 (6 bases). Per the germline V gene, CDR1 is SEHNR and CDR2 is FQNEAQ (reference sequence). The CDR3 length is 13 residues. The V gene lost 3 bases and the J gene lost 5 bases, with 11 bases spanning the gap. CDR3 bases: TGTGCCAGCAGCTTGAATGAGGGGGACGAGCAGTACGTC. Its protein product is CASSLNEGDEQYV.

The V gene is TRBV5-1, the J gene TRBJ2-5; D is uncertain. The CDR3 sequence is 14 residues long. V lost 4 bases, J lost 1 base, and 11 bases lay in between. Germline loops: CDR1 SGHRS, CDR2 YFSETQ. The CDR3 loop reads CASSDRAGQETQYF. CDR3 DNA sequence: TGCGCCAGCAGCGACCGGGCCGGCCAAGAGACCCAGTACTTC.

The chain joins TRBV10-2 to TRBJ1-2; 10 bases match TRBD1. Germline CDR1 and CDR2: WSHSY and SAAADI. The CDR3 is 15 residues long. The ends lost 1 base at V and 4 bases at J; junction bases unmatched: 3. The CDR3 region is CASSEWDRGGYGYTF. The CDR3 region has the DNA TGCGCCAGCAGTGAGTGGGACAGGGGTGGCTATGGCTACACCTTC.

A few counts support this clonotype. The chain employs TRBV15 and TRBJ1-1; D not resolved. Trimming pared 2 bases from V and 8 bases from J, leaving 12 bases between. The germline V gene has CDR1 LNHNV and CDR2 YYDKDF (reference sequence). The CDR3 is made up of 13 amino acids. The CDR3 sequence: CATSRRRGGEAFF. For the CDR3, the DNA is TGTGCCACCAGCAGAAGGCGGGGTGGAGAAGCTTTCTTT.

The chain links TRBV7-9 to TRBJ2-1; 7 bases align to TRBD2. The CDR3 totals 17 residues. Trimming at V came to 5 bases and at J to 2 bases, leaving 12 bases not matched to a gene. Germline V gene sequence: CDR1 SEHNR, CDR2 FQNEAQ (reference sequence). The CDR3 loop is CASSPLPQSGAYNEQFF. In nucleotides, the CDR3 is TGTGCCAGCAGCCCCTTGCCCCAAAGCGGGGCCTACAATGAGCAGTTCTTC.

This clonotype was observed a handful of times. The rearrangement joins TRBV7-9 to TRBJ2-5; D might be TRBD1 (6 bases). Germline V gene data show CDR1 as SEHNR and CDR2 as FQNEAQ (reference sequence). The CDR3 is 14 amino acids. The V end lost 3 bases, the J end lost 5 bases, and 13 bases lay between the germline ends. The chain's CDR3 is CASSFFRGGETQYF. CDR3 coding DNA: TGTGCCAGCAGCTTCTTCAGGGGTGGGGAGACCCAGTACTTC.

The chain uses TRBV5-4 and TRBJ1-3; D may be TRBD1 (6 bases). CDR1 is SGHNT, CDR2 YYREEE, per germline (reference sequence). This CDR3 spans 15 amino acids. Trimming left V 3 bases short and J 0 bases short, with 10 bases between. The CDR3 loop is CASSYGQNSGNTIYF. CDR3 DNA sequence: TGTGCCAGCAGCTACGGACAGAACTCTGGAAACACCATATATTTT.

This chain uses TRBV29-1 with TRBJ2-4; perhaps TRBD2 as D (6 bases). This CDR3 spans 16 amino acids. Germline V gene lookup returns CDR1 SQVTM and CDR2 ANQGSEA. V dropped 4 bases and J dropped 6 bases, with 22 bases sitting between them. The CDR3 sequence: CSVVDGKEGWGNIQYF. The CDR3 coding sequence is TGCAGCGTTGTGGACGGGAAGGAGGGCTGGGGAAACATTCAGTACTTC.

A few counts support this clonotype. J is TRBJ2-7 and V is TRBV12-3 or TRBV12-4, with TRBD1 matching 9 bases. Trimming removed 4 bases from V and 3 bases from J; junction bases left unmatched: 4. CDR3 length equals 14 residues. This CDR3 reads CASSSTGGDYEQYF. The CDR3 region has the DNA TGTGCCAGCAGTTCGACAGGGGGGGACTACGAGCAGTACTTC.

The chain has TRBV6-2 or TRBV6-3 and TRBJ2-3; the match to TRBD2 covers 7 bases. CDR3 length: 15 residues. In germline, CDR1 is MNHEY, CDR2 SVGEGT. Trimming took 2 bases from V and 4 from J; bases not matched to a gene: 6. CDR3 loop: CASSYGGTKADTQYF. The DNA for the CDR3 is TGTGCCAGCAGTTACGGAGGGACTAAAGCAGATACGCAGTATTTT.

This clonotype has a count of ten or more. V usage is TRBV7-2 and J usage is TRBJ2-2, with no clear D. Trimming shortened V by 5 bases and J by 3 bases, and 10 bases separated the two germline ends. The CDR3 has 14 residues. Germline CDR1 and CDR2: SGHTA and FQGNSA. The CDR3 reads CASSPPPHTGELFF. DNA for the CDR3: TGTGCCAGCAGCCCCCCCCCTCACACCGGGGAGCTGTTTTTT.

The rearrangement uses TRBV20-1 and TRBJ2-5; tentatively, D is TRBD1 (5 bases). CDR1 and CDR2 from the germline V gene are DFQATT and SNEGSKA (reference sequence). The CDR3 extends over 16 amino acids. The V end was cut by 3 bases, the J end by 2 bases, with 19 bases between. CDR3 DNA sequence: TGCAGTGCTAGGGAGAGACAGATGATGCTACAAGAGACCCAGTACTTC. The encoded protein is CSARERQMMLQETQYF.

The chain links TRBV14 to TRBJ2-7; maybe TRBD1 (5 bases). The CDR3 runs 15 residues. The V end lost 1 base, the J end lost 0 bases, and 10 bases lay between the germline ends. Per the germline V gene, CDR1 is SGHDN and CDR2 is FVKESK. CDR3: CASSQGGSSSYEQYV. The CDR3 DNA sequence: TGTGCCAGCAGCCAAGGGGGCAGCAGCTCCTACGAGCAGTACGTC.

This clonotype was recorded a few times. The chain combines TRBV4-1 with TRBJ2-5, with 8 positions matching TRBD2. The germline V gene has CDR1 MGHRA and CDR2 YSYEKL. Trimming cost V 4 bases and J 5 bases; bases outside gene matches: 12. This CDR3 has 16 residues. The CDR3 coding sequence is TGCGCCAGCAGCCGATTATCGGGAGGGCCGGGTGAGACCCAGTACTTC. This codes for CASSRLSGGPGETQYF.

The V gene is TRBV2, the J gene TRBJ2-3; D remains ambiguous. The CDR3 contains 13 residues. Trimming left V 2 bases short and J 1 base short, with 4 bases between. The germline V gene encodes CDR1 SNHLY and CDR2 FYNNEI. The chain's CDR3 is CASSEWGTDTQYF. The CDR3 DNA sequence: TGTGCCAGCAGTGAATGGGGCACAGATACGCAGTATTTT.

This clonotype was found a few times. The chain joins TRBV12-3 or TRBV12-4 to TRBJ1-5; 8 bases align to TRBD1. Trimming at V came to 2 bases and at J to 2 bases, leaving 8 bases not matched to a gene. This CDR3 spans 17 amino acids. The CDR3 loop reads CASSLTRTGMGNQPQHF. The CDR3 DNA sequence: TGTGCCAGCAGTTTAACCCGGACAGGGATGGGCAATCAGCCCCAGCATTTT.

J is TRBJ1-5 and V is TRBV12-3 or TRBV12-4, with 8 bases lining up with TRBD1. V shed 7 bases and J 6 bases; nucleotides not matched to a gene: 5. The CDR3 is made up of 13 amino acids. CDR3 coding DNA: TGTGCCAGCACCGGACAGGGAACTCAGCCCCAGCATTTT. Amino acids: CASTGQGTQPQHF.